Listed below are T cell receptor beta chains from one sample, sequenced in a study of radiation and T cells in renal cell carcinoma. Profiling relied on immunoSEQ multiplex PCR, and the TCRdb table lists in-frame clones only, not all of them. The sample lists 100,000 to 150,000 clones, 70% to 90% seen once, with 4.5% to 7.5% in the top ten. Sequenced here: blood, sampled from a patient whose treatment included radiotherapy and nephrectomy. These receptors all stem from a woman aged 65 to 85 with renal cell carcinoma. Both conserved end residues are part of each CDR3. A D gene is named only where the DNA matches it firmly. Clone size is given for some rows only: seen once, a few or many times, or a class if the clone is expanded.

CASSRDRGERSFF,TGTGCCAGTAGCCGTGACAGGGGAGAACGCTCCTTCTTC,TRBJ1-2,TRBV19,-,TRBD1
CASSYWGMPGQETQYF,TGTGCCAGCAGTTACTGGGGTATGCCAGGGCAAGAGACCCAGTACTTC,TRBJ2-5,TRBV6-6,-,-
CASSLSWNTEAFF,TGTGCCAGCAGTTTATCCTGGAACACTGAAGCTTTCTTT,TRBJ1-1,TRBV28,few,-
CASSARLGNTIYF,TGTGCCAGCAGTGCAAGGCTGGGAAACACCATATATTTT,TRBJ1-3,TRBV2,-,-
CASSLTVNTGELFF,TGCGCCAGCAGCTTGACAGTAAACACCGGGGAGCTGTTTTTT,TRBJ2-2,TRBV5-1,-,-
CASSEGQPDEQYF,TGTGCCAGTAGTGAGGGACAGCCCGACGAGCAGTACTTC,TRBJ2-7,TRBV19,-,TRBD1
CASSGGTPYGYTF,TGTGCCAGCAGCGGAGGGACTCCCTATGGCTACACCTTC,TRBJ1-2,TRBV7-2,-,-
CASSEVAGAPYEQYF,TGTGCCAGCAGTGAAGTGGCGGGGGCACCCTACGAGCAGTACTTC,TRBJ2-7,TRBV25-1,once,-
CASRGSSNYGYTF,TGTGCCTCGAGAGGCAGCTCTAACTATGGCTACACCTTC,TRBJ1-2,TRBV30,-,-
CASRAGTGSSYEQYF,TGTGCCAGCAGGGCCGGGACAGGGTCCTCCTACGAGCAGTACTTC,TRBJ2-7,TRBV6-5,-,TRBD1
CASGIQGSAEAFF,TGTGCCAGCGGAATACAGGGGTCGGCTGAAGCTTTCTTT,TRBJ1-1,TRBV28,-,TRBD1
CASSLGQGLRTEAFF,TGCGCCAGCAGCCTTGGACAGGGGTTGCGCACTGAAGCTTTCTTT,TRBJ1-1,TRBV4-1,-,TRBD1
CASSRDRGNEQYF,TGTGCCAGCAGCCGGGACAGGGGAAACGAGCAGTACTTC,TRBJ2-7,TRBV7-2,-,TRBD1
CASSAPGGYGYTF,TGTGCCAGCAGCGCCCCGGGGGGCTATGGCTACACCTTC,TRBJ1-2,TRBV9,once,-
CASSRTSGHSYNEQFF,TGTGCCAGCAGTCGGACTAGCGGGCACTCCTACAATGAGCAGTTCTTC,TRBJ2-1,TRBV27,-,TRBD2
CASSRDHSSYEQYF,TGTGCCAGCAGTAGAGACCATAGCTCCTACGAGCAGTACTTC,TRBJ2-7,TRBV6-5,-,-
CASSQGADRPTYEQYF,TGCGCCAGCAGCCAAGGGGCGGACAGACCAACCTACGAGCAGTACTTC,TRBJ2-7,TRBV4-1,once,-
CASSVGILGVEAFF,TGTGCCAGCAGCGTAGGGATTCTTGGAGTTGAAGCTTTCTTT,TRBJ1-1,TRBV9,-,-
CASSQVPGLAGGEQFF,TGTGCCAGCAGCCAAGTTCCGGGACTAGCGGGCGGCGAGCAGTTCTTC,TRBJ2-1,TRBV4-2,-,TRBD2
CASSQGQGLDTIYF,TGCGCCAGCAGCCAAGGACAGGGGCTGGACACCATATATTTT,TRBJ1-3,TRBV5-4,once,TRBD1
CATQRGFTYNEQFF,TGTGCCACCCAGAGAGGATTTACCTACAATGAGCAGTTCTTC,TRBJ2-1,TRBV19,-,-
CASSSRDRRGAEQFF,TGTGCCAGCAGTTCCCGTGATCGTCGAGGGGCTGAGCAGTTCTTC,TRBJ2-1,TRBV6-6,-,-
CASNQRDSHNQPQHF,TGTGCCAGTAACCAACGGGACAGTCACAATCAGCCCCAGCATTTT,TRBJ1-5,TRBV19,-,TRBD1
CASSRDRAMNTEAFF,TGTGCCAGCAGCCGGGACAGGGCAATGAACACTGAAGCTTTCTTT,TRBJ1-1,TRBV5-8,-,TRBD1
CASSFLGQGGSPLHF,TGTGCCAGCAGCTTTCTGGGACAGGGGGGTTCACCCCTCCACTTT,TRBJ1-6,TRBV11-3,-,TRBD1
CASSLGSLKYF,TGTGCCAGCAGCTTAGGTTCCCTGAAGTACTTC,TRBJ2-7,TRBV7-2,-,-
CSVVRRDLYNEQFF,TGCAGCGTTGTACGCCGAGACCTCTACAATGAGCAGTTCTTC,TRBJ2-1,TRBV29-1,-,-
CATQPGDTYEQYF,TGTGCCACCCAGCCAGGAGATACCTACGAGCAGTACTTC,TRBJ2-7,TRBV10-3,-,-
CASSVGQDIEQPQHF,TGTGCCAGCAGCGTAGGACAGGATATTGAGCAGCCCCAGCATTTT,TRBJ1-5,TRBV9,-,-
CATLAGGQDTQYF,TGTGCCACCTTAGCGGGGGGGCAAGATACGCAGTATTTT,TRBJ2-3,TRBV28,-,TRBD2
CATSREGGQGWDEQFF,TGTGCCACCAGCAGAGAGGGGGGACAGGGATGGGATGAGCAGTTCTTC,TRBJ2-1,TRBV15,-,TRBD1
CASSQEGQYSTDTQYF,TGTGCCAGCAGCCAAGAGGGACAGTATAGCACAGATACGCAGTATTTT,TRBJ2-3,TRBV4-2,-,TRBD1
CASSPRDRGRQMNTEAFF,TGTGCCAGCAGCCCCCGGGACAGGGGGCGACAAATGAACACTGAAGCTTTCTTT,TRBJ1-1,TRBV7-8,-,TRBD1
CASQLLAGDHTDTQYF,TGTGCCAGCCAACTCCTAGCGGGGGACCACACAGATACGCAGTATTTT,TRBJ2-3,TRBV27,once,TRBD2
CAISESGGGYTDTQYF,TGTGCCATCAGTGAGTCTGGCGGGGGGTACACAGATACGCAGTATTTT,TRBJ2-3,TRBV10-3,once,TRBD2
CASSPGQSPYGYTF,TGTGCCAGCAGCCCAGGACAGTCTCCCTATGGCTACACCTTC,TRBJ1-2,TRBV7-8,-,-
CASSRQGTNEKLFF,TGTGCCAGCAGCCGACAGGGGACTAATGAAAAACTGTTTTTT,TRBJ1-4,TRBV7-6,-,TRBD1
CSGKQGLNTEAFF,TGCAGCGGAAAGCAGGGCCTGAACACTGAAGCTTTCTTT,TRBJ1-1,TRBV29-1,few,-
CASSYGLGPGANVLTF,TGTGCCAGCAGTTATGGGCTTGGCCCTGGGGCCAACGTCCTGACTTTC,TRBJ2-6,TRBV6-5,-,-
CASSSHYEQYF,TGTGCCAGCAGTTCGCACTACGAGCAGTACTTC,TRBJ2-7,TRBV6-5,-,-
CASSMVVSRDGYTF,TGTGCCAGTAGTATGGTCGTCAGCAGGGATGGCTACACCTTC,TRBJ1-2,TRBV19,-,-
CASTTGRNQPQHF,TGTGCCAGCACCACAGGTCGTAATCAGCCCCAGCATTTT,TRBJ1-5,TRBV28,-,-
CASSIVSDTQYF,TGTGCCAGCTCCATAGTCTCAGATACGCAGTATTTT,TRBJ2-3,TRBV28,-,-
CASSLGLAASNEQFF,TGCGCCAGCAGCTTGGGACTAGCGGCTTCCAATGAGCAGTTCTTC,TRBJ2-1,TRBV5-1,-,TRBD2
CASTTGPEWTEAFF,TGTGCCAGCACAACAGGGCCGGAGTGGACTGAAGCTTTCTTT,TRBJ1-1,TRBV9,-,-
CATQTVGANVLTF,TGTGCCACCCAGACGGTCGGGGCCAACGTCCTGACTTTC,TRBJ2-6,TRBV2,-,-
CASSSTGIGYTF,TGTGCCAGCAGTTCCACAGGGATTGGCTACACCTTC,TRBJ1-2,TRBV28,-,-
CASSIGAELSYGYTF,TGTGCCAGTAGTATCGGGGCGGAACTTAGCTATGGCTACACCTTC,TRBJ1-2,TRBV19,-,-
CASSSGHFYGYTF,TGTGCCAGCAGTTCCGGACATTTCTATGGCTACACCTTC,TRBJ1-2,TRBV28,-,-
CAWSVSPEYSNQPQHF,TGTGCCTGGAGTGTCTCACCAGAGTATAGCAATCAGCCCCAGCATTTT,TRBJ1-5,TRBV30,-,-
CASTGGLATNEKLFF,TGTGCCAGTACGGGCGGACTTGCAACTAATGAAAAACTGTTTTTT,TRBJ1-4,TRBV19,-,-
CASSGTHTDTQYF,TGTGCCAGCAGTGGGACCCACACAGATACGCAGTATTTT,TRBJ2-3,TRBV6-4,once,-
CASSQWTSGGVNEQFF,TGTGCCAGCAGTCAATGGACTAGCGGGGGAGTCAATGAGCAGTTCTTC,TRBJ2-1,TRBV28,-,TRBD2
CASSMGQGTGELFF,TGTGCCAGCAGCATGGGACAGGGGACCGGGGAGCTGTTTTTT,TRBJ2-2,TRBV5-1,-,TRBD1
CASSLHGASYEQYF,TGTGCCAGCAGCCTTCACGGGGCGTCTTACGAGCAGTACTTC,TRBJ2-7,TRBV9,-,-